Below, 19 T cell receptor beta chains from the same sample are listed, as sequenced in a study of T-cell reconstitution after alpha-beta-depleted transplantation in children. A TCRbeta library incorporating unique molecular identifiers was prepared. Using its own MiXCR run on the PCR reads, TCRdb lists one record per CDR3 protein. The sample carries around 190,000 distinct CDR3 sequences, roughly 7.1% recorded once. The source material was PBMCs, sampled before TCRalphabeta/CD19-depleted stem cell transplant. These TCRs come from a boy between 2 and 10 years old with acute lymphoblastic leukemia, due to receive a stem cell transplant.

This clonotype was observed at least ten times. The chain employs TRBV20-1 and TRBJ1-1; no definite D call. This CDR3 contains 14 residues. Trimming stripped 2 bases from V and 0 bases from J, with 10 bases between. The germline V gene encodes CDR1 DFQATT and CDR2 SNEGSKA (reference sequence). DNA of the CDR3: TGCAGTGCTAGATGGAGGAGCGTGAACACTGAAGCTTTCTTT. This gives the protein CSARWRSVNTEAFF.

This clonotype has a count of ten or more. The V gene is TRBV7-2, the J gene TRBJ2-7; D remains ambiguous. This CDR3 is built from 13 residues. Per germline, CDR1 SGHTA and CDR2 FQGNSA. Trimming took 3 bases from V and 7 from J, leaving 13 bases between them. CDR3 in amino acids: CASSFEDTREQYF. As DNA, the CDR3 is TGTGCCAGCAGCTTTGAGGATACGAGAGAGCAGTACTTC.

Ten or more counts support this clonotype. The chain couples TRBV7-8 to TRBJ2-1, with D hard to call. The CDR3 contains 14 residues. V gave up 7 bases and J gave up 5 bases, with 15 bases separating them. Germline loops: CDR1 SGHVS, CDR2 FQNEAQ. DNA of the CDR3: TGTGCCAGCATCTTCACGACTGATAACAATGAGCAGTTCTTC. Translating it yields CASIFTTDNNEQFF. Combining the CDR3 with reference TRBV7-8 and TRBJ2-1 gives the whole variable domain GAGVSQSPRYKVAKRGQDVALRCDPISGHVSLFWYQQALGQGPEFLTYFQNEAQLDKSGLPSDRFFAERPEGSVSTLKIQRTQQEDSAVYLCASIFTTDNNEQFFGPGTRLTVL.

This clonotype came up many times. The chain joins TRBV10-3 to TRBJ2-5, with 7 bases aligning to TRBD2. The CDR3 covers 15 residues. The J segment lost 4 bases and the V segment lost 0 bases, leaving 5 bases of the junction unmatched. Germline CDR1 and CDR2: ENHRY and SYGVKD. The CDR3: CAISESTGGVETQYF. DNA of the CDR3: TGTGCCATCAGTGAGTCGACTGGGGGGGTAGAGACCCAGTACTTC.

This clonotype was observed a handful of times. This chain links TRBV4-3 with TRBJ2-2; 9 bases fit TRBD1. Germline V gene data show CDR1 as LGHNA and CDR2 as YSLEER. The CDR3 is made up of 17 amino acids. J gave up 4 bases and V 1 base, and 7 bases lay outside the gene matches. CDR3 nucleotide sequence: TGCGCCAGCAGCCAAGTCCTAGGACAGGGGTCCACCGGGGAGCTGTTTTTT. It encodes CASSQVLGQGSTGELFF.

The table lists this clonotype with many counts. The chain is built from TRBV24-1 and TRBJ2-1; 15 bases are shared with TRBD2. V shed 5 bases, J shed 7 bases, and the junction held 5 bases outside the gene matches. The CDR3 is 16 amino acids. Per germline, CDR1 KGHDR and CDR2 SFDVKD. CDR3 bases: TGTGCCACCAGTGGTTCCGGGACTAGCGGGGGGAATGAGCAGTTCTTC. This codes for CATSGSGTSGGNEQFF.

Ten or more counts support this clonotype. This chain connects TRBV28 to TRBJ2-7; D might be TRBD1 (6 bases). Trimming took off 0 bases at V and 6 bases at J, with 18 bases between the two ends. This CDR3 spans 16 amino acids. CDR1 and CDR2 (germline): MDHEN, SYDVKM. The CDR3 reads CASSLCVGQGLLEQYF. DNA of the CDR3: TGTGCCAGCAGTTTATGCGTAGGCCAGGGGCTCCTCGAGCAGTACTTC. Complete variable domain (other parts from reference TRBV28 and TRBJ2-7): DVKVTQSSRYLVKRTGEKVFLECVQDMDHENMFWYRQDPGLGLRLIYFSYDVKMKEKGDIPEGYSVSREKKERFSLILESASTNQTSMYLCASSLCVGQGLLEQYFGPGTRLTVT.

There are many counts of this clonotype. The V call is TRBV30, the J call TRBJ2-3, with TRBD2 matching 10 bases. V gave up 3 bases and J gave up 3 bases; unmatched junction bases: 3. This CDR3 spans 14 amino acids. Germline lookup yields CDR1 GTSNPN and CDR2 SVGIG (reference sequence). The CDR3 here is CAWRLAGLTDTQYF. The CDR3 region has the DNA TGTGCCTGGAGACTAGCGGGACTGACAGATACGCAGTATTTT.

This clonotype was seen many times. The chain couples TRBV18 to TRBJ1-5; 10 positions agree with TRBD1. The CDR3 has 16 residues. With 5 bases clipped from V and 4 bases from J, the junction kept 8 bases outside the gene matches. Germline-derived CDR1 and CDR2 are KGHSH and LQKENI. The CDR3 bases are TGTGCCAGCTCAGAGAGACAGGGGGCCGCAAATCAGCCCCAGCATTTT. Translation: CASSERQGAANQPQHF. Filled out from reference TRBV18 and TRBJ1-5, the complete variable domain reads NAGVMQNPRHLVRRRGQEARLRCSPMKGHSHVYWYRQLPEEGLKFMVYLQKENIIDESGMPKERFSAEFPKEGPSILRIQQVVRGDSAAYFCASSERQGAANQPQHFGDGTRLSIL.

This clonotype was counted ten times or more. This chain joins TRBV20-1 and TRBJ1-1, with D tentatively TRBD1 (6 bases). There are 14 residues in the CDR3. CDR1 and CDR2 (germline): DFQATT, SNEGSKA (reference sequence). Trimming took 3 bases from V and 1 from J, leaving 12 bases between them. The CDR3: CSARRDRTNTEAFF. The CDR3 region has the DNA TGCAGTGCTAGGCGAGACAGGACGAACACTGAAGCTTTCTTT.

This clonotype was counted many times. The rearrangement joins TRBV7-2 to TRBJ2-2, with unresolved D. The CDR3 runs to 13 residues. The germline V and J ends were trimmed by 0 bases and 6 bases, with 5 bases remaining between them. CDR1 and CDR2 from the germline V gene are SGHTA and FQGNSA. CDR3 nucleotide sequence: TGTGCCAGCAGCTTAGCGGCAGCCGGGGAGCTGTTTTTT. The encoded protein is CASSLAAAGELFF.

On this clonotype itself: Just one base apart from a much larger clone, this may be a read error. The gene calls are TRBV7-9 and TRBJ2-1, with unresolved D. V lost 4 bases and J lost 7, with 8 bases in between. Per germline, CDR1 SEHNR and CDR2 FQNEAQ (reference sequence). The CDR3 is 12 amino acids. CDR3 sequence reads: CASSSDVNEQFF. As DNA, the CDR3 is TGTGCCAGCAGCTCAGACGTGAATGAGCAGTTCTTC.

The rearrangement links TRBV14 to TRBJ1-1, with D uncertain. The germline V gene has CDR1 SGHDN and CDR2 FVKESK. The V end lost 0 bases, the J end lost 2 bases, and 10 bases lay between the germline ends. The CDR3 has 15 amino acids. This CDR3 reads CASSQEGKGNTEAFF. The CDR3 DNA reads TGTGCCAGCAGCCAAGAGGGTAAGGGAAACACTGAAGCTTTCTTT.

This clonotype was counted at least ten times. The rearrangement links TRBV7-2 to TRBJ1-5; no definite D call. V was clipped by 7 bases and J by 7 bases, with 14 bases between them. The CDR3 covers 13 residues. Germline V gene data show CDR1 as SGHTA and CDR2 as FQGNSA. CDR3 nucleotides: TGTGCCAGCAATTCCGATCAGTTGCAGCCCCAGCATTTT. Translated, it gives CASNSDQLQPQHF.

This clonotype was picked up many times. The CDR3 sequence: CASSLFRPGLAGDPQETQYF. In DNA form, the CDR3 reads TGTGCCAGCAGTTTATTCCGCCCGGGACTAGCGGGAGATCCCCAAGAGACCCAGTACTTC. The chain couples TRBV28 to TRBJ2-5; 14 bases agree with TRBD2. There are 20 residues in the CDR3. In germline, CDR1 is MDHEN, CDR2 SYDVKM. The trim removed 1 base at V and 1 base at J, leaving 11 bases unmatched.

This chain connects TRBV2 to TRBJ1-1; maybe TRBD1 (5 bases). Trimming pared 7 bases from V and 5 bases from J, leaving 20 bases between. CDR1 SNHLY and CDR2 FYNNEI come from the germline V gene. This CDR3 contains 15 residues. The CDR3 DNA follows: TGTGCCAGCATCCCGTCCGGGACTGGCGAAACTGAAGCTTTCTTT. It yields the protein CASIPSGTGETEAFF.

This clonotype has a count of ten or more. The genes are TRBV27 and TRBJ2-1, with 7 bases that match TRBD2. The germline V gene encodes CDR1 MNHEY and CDR2 SMNVEV (reference sequence). The CDR3 is made up of 16 amino acids. Losses at the gene ends were 6 bases for V and 2 bases for J; bases not matched to a gene: 10. CDR3 DNA: TGTGCCAGCAGGACTAGCCAAAAGACGCCCTACAATGAGCAGTTCTTC. Protein sequence: CASRTSQKTPYNEQFF.

This clonotype was found a few times. The chain is built from TRBV7-2 and TRBJ2-2; a weak D match, TRBD1 (5 bases). This CDR3 contains 15 residues. Trimming left V 2 bases short and J 3 bases short, with 10 bases between. Germline loops: CDR1 SGHTA, CDR2 FQGNSA. The CDR3 sequence: CASSLWGGHTGELFF. In nucleotides, the CDR3 is TGTGCCAGCAGCTTATGGGGCGGACACACCGGGGAGCTGTTTTTT.

At least ten counts were recorded for this clonotype. The chain employs TRBV29-1 and TRBJ2-1; 7 nucleotides line up with TRBD1. The CDR3 runs to 14 residues. Trimming removed 3 bases from V and 2 bases from J; junction bases left unmatched: 4. From germline, CDR1 is SQVTM and CDR2 ANQGSEA. Here the CDR3 reads CSVEGQGAYNEQFF. CDR3 DNA sequence: TGCAGCGTTGAGGGGCAGGGGGCCTACAATGAGCAGTTCTTC.